A single sample is the source of the 20 T cell receptor beta chains below, sequenced in a study of low-dose radiotherapy and immunotherapy resistance in tumors. cDNA synthesis used a TRAV/TRBV-specific primer set for both chains. A roughly 21-cycle PCR with a constant-region primer and V-primer adapter amplified TCRs. MiXCR, run by TCRdb on the reads, gives a single entry per CDR3 protein. The data hold under 110,000 distinct CDR3 sequences, with around 21% observed a single time. Noted time point: after trial treatment. The treatment here: LDRT plus nivolumab, ipilimumab, low-dose cyclophosphamide and aspirin (RACIN trial). This material consisted of PBMCs, taken after low-dose radiotherapy plus immunotherapy. These receptors were obtained from a male donor with prostate cancer.

This clonotype was counted ten times or more. This chain connects TRBV18 to TRBJ1-5; D possibly corresponds to TRBD1 (6 bases). The germline gives CDR1 KGHSH, CDR2 LQKENI. V shed 0 bases and J shed 6 bases, with 15 bases lying between them. The CDR3 is 16 amino acids. The CDR3 protein is CASSPPGTGISQPQHF. Written as DNA, the CDR3 is TGTGCCAGCTCACCACCGGGAACAGGGATCAGTCAGCCCCAGCATTTT.

To note about this clonotype: A far bigger clonotype differs at one base, so this is likely a read error. V is TRBV11-3 and J is TRBJ2-3; 13 bases are shared with TRBD2. Germline loops: CDR1 SGHNT, CDR2 YENEEA. This CDR3 spans 16 amino acids. J was trimmed by 5 bases and V by 5 bases; bases with no gene match: 7. As DNA, the CDR3 is TGTGCCAGCAGCCCCGGACTAGCGGGGGCGGGAGATACGCAGTATTTT. Translated: CASSPGLAGAGDTQYF.

This clonotype turned up a few times. The gene calls are TRBV27 and TRBJ2-1, with 11 bases aligning to TRBD2. The CDR3 consists of 18 residues. V was clipped by 6 bases and J by 6 bases; unmatched bases: 16. The V gene's germline CDR1 is MNHEY and CDR2 SMNVEV (reference sequence). As DNA, the CDR3 is TGTGCCAGCAGCCACCTTACTAGCGGGGGCCCCGGGAGCAATGAGCAGTTCTTC. Amino acids: CASSHLTSGGPGSNEQFF.

The table lists this clonotype with a few counts. The gene calls are TRBV7-9 and TRBJ2-1; D may be TRBD1 (6 bases). The CDR3 is 13 residues long. Germline V gene data show CDR1 as SEHNR and CDR2 as FQNEAQ (reference sequence). Trimming stripped 5 bases from V and 8 bases from J, with 13 bases between. Here the CDR3 DNA reads TGTGCCAGCAGCCCCGATAAGGGGGATGAGCAGTTCTTC. As protein: CASSPDKGDEQFF. The full variable domain, with the rest looked up from reference TRBV7-9 and TRBJ2-1, is DTGVSQNPRHKITKRGQNVTFRCDPISEHNRLYWYRQTLGQGPEFLTYFQNEAQLEKSRLLSDRFSAERPKGSFSTLEIQRTEQGDSAMYLCASSPDKGDEQFFGPGTRLTVL.

This clonotype has a count of ten or more. The chain employs TRBV10-3 and TRBJ2-5; 8 positions agree with TRBD2. The length of the CDR3 is 16 residues. V lost 2 bases to trimming and J lost 7 bases; unmatched junction nucleotides: 12. Germline V gene sequence: CDR1 ENHRY, CDR2 SYGVKD. CDR3 loop: CAISEPGLADVATQYF. The CDR3 region has the DNA TGTGCCATCAGTGAGCCAGGACTAGCTGATGTCGCGACCCAGTACTTC.

The V gene is TRBV3-1, the J gene TRBJ1-1; 10 bases are a match to TRBD1. Trimming removed 5 bases from V and 5 bases from J; junction bases left unmatched: 8. This CDR3 contains 15 residues. CDR1 LGHDT and CDR2 YNNKEL come from the germline V gene (reference sequence). The CDR3 spells CASSYRDRGRTEAFF. The CDR3 nucleotides read TGTGCCAGCAGCTACCGGGACAGGGGACGTACTGAAGCTTTCTTT.

The chain links TRBV27 to TRBJ2-5; 9 bases line up with TRBD2. V dropped 5 bases and J dropped 2; count of bases not matched to a gene: 9. Germline V CDR1 and CDR2: MNHEY, SMNVEV (reference sequence). CDR3 length: 16 amino acids. The CDR3 coding sequence is TGTGCCAGCAGTCTTACCATAGCGGGGGCACAAGAGACCCAGTACTTC. Translated, it gives CASSLTIAGAQETQYF.

This clonotype occurred many times. The gene calls are TRBV5-1 and TRBJ2-3, with 16 bases fitting TRBD2. The CDR3 sequence is 16 residues long. Germline-derived CDR1 and CDR2 are SGHRS and YFSETQ. V was pared by 4 bases and J by 6 bases, with 5 bases of the junction left unmatched. The CDR3 protein is CASSPGTSGGADTQYF. The CDR3 nucleotides are TGCGCCAGCAGCCCCGGGACTAGCGGGGGGGCCGATACGCAGTATTTT.

The table lists this clonotype with many counts. The chain employs TRBV29-1 and TRBJ2-4; D perhaps matches TRBD2 (6 bases). V lost 4 bases and J 1 base, leaving 14 bases between the germline ends. Looked up from germline, CDR1 is SQVTM and CDR2 is ANQGSEA. The CDR3 consists of 15 residues. This CDR3 is CSVVAPSGAKNIQYF. The CDR3 DNA is TGCAGCGTTGTGGCGCCCAGCGGGGCCAAAAACATTCAGTACTTC.

This clonotype was found many times. This rearrangement joins TRBV10-3 to TRBJ2-7; 7 bases agree with TRBD1. Germline V CDR1 and CDR2: ENHRY, SYGVKD. Unmatched junction bases numbered 6, after V lost 7 bases and J lost 6 bases. CDR3 length: 12 residues. The CDR3 sequence is CAITTGAGEQYF. The CDR3 DNA reads as TGTGCCATCACTACAGGGGCGGGCGAGCAGTACTTC.

This clonotype was picked up many times. The chain is built from TRBV27 and TRBJ2-1, with 7 bases that match TRBD1. J lost 4 bases, V lost 7 bases, and 7 bases had no gene match. Germline V lookup: CDR1 MNHEY, CDR2 SMNVEV (reference sequence). CDR3 length equals 14 residues. The CDR3 DNA sequence: TGTGCCAGCACCTTAGGGGGACAGTACAATGAGCAGTTCTTC. Translation gives CASTLGGQYNEQFF.

This clonotype showed up many times. V usage is TRBV10-3 and J usage is TRBJ2-1, with TRBD2 as a possible D gene (6 bases). The V gene's germline CDR1 is ENHRY and CDR2 SYGVKD. The CDR3 consists of 12 residues. The germline V and J ends were trimmed by 6 bases and 5 bases, with 8 bases remaining between them. The CDR3 loop reads CAISREDNEQFF. In nucleotides, the CDR3 is TGTGCCATCAGCAGGGAGGACAATGAGCAGTTCTTC.

This clonotype was found many times. The V call is TRBV15, the J call TRBJ2-7; no reliable D call. Germline V gives CDR1 LNHNV, CDR2 YYDKDF (reference sequence). The CDR3 consists of 13 residues. Trimming took off 3 bases at V and 7 bases at J, with 13 bases between the two ends. The CDR3 bases are TGTGCCACCAGCAGGACTTCCTCTGGGGAGCAGTACTTC. Amino acids: CATSRTSSGEQYF. Combining the CDR3 with reference TRBV15 and TRBJ2-7 gives the whole variable domain DAMVIQNPRYQVTQFGKPVTLSCSQTLNHNVMYWYQQKSSQAPKLLFHYYDKDFNNEADTPDNFQSRRPNTSFCFLDIRSPGLGDTAMYLCATSRTSSGEQYFGPGTRLTVT.

This clonotype was seen ten or more times. V usage is TRBV6-4 and J usage is TRBJ2-2; no clear D. Germline assignment: CDR1 MRHNA and CDR2 SNTAGT. V lost 6 bases to trimming and J lost 5 bases, with 16 bases between them. This CDR3 has 15 amino acids. The CDR3 nucleotides are TGTGCCAGCAGAGTTTGGCGTTGGGGAACCGGGGAGCTGTTTTTT. Translation: CASRVWRWGTGELFF.

This clonotype came up many times. The gene calls are TRBV15 and TRBJ1-5, with a tentative D call TRBD1 (5 bases). Germline lookup yields CDR1 LNHNV and CDR2 YYDKDF (reference sequence). V lost 2 bases and J 4 bases, leaving 9 bases between the germline ends. This CDR3 has 14 residues. CDR3: CATSRRQSNQPQHF. DNA of the CDR3: TGTGCCACCAGCAGAAGACAGTCTAATCAGCCCCAGCATTTT.

This clonotype was observed at least ten times. The V gene is TRBV5-1, the J gene TRBJ2-1, with TRBD2 as a possible D gene (6 bases). Germline CDR1 and CDR2: SGHRS and YFSETQ. Between the trimmed V and J ends, which lost 0 bases and 9 bases, there was a span of 10 bases. CDR3 size: 13 residues. CDR3 amino acids: CASSLGRDGEQFF. For the CDR3, the DNA is TGCGCCAGCAGCTTGGGGCGGGACGGTGAGCAGTTCTTC.

The chain links TRBV5-1 to TRBJ2-3, with TRBD2 identical over 10 bases. V was clipped by 2 bases and J by 4 bases; unmatched bases: 4. The CDR3 extends over 15 amino acids. CDR1 and CDR2 from the germline V gene are SGHRS and YFSETQ. The CDR3 sequence: CASSFQRGGPDTQYF. The CDR3 nucleotides are TGCGCCAGCAGCTTTCAGCGGGGGGGTCCAGATACGCAGTATTTT.

Many counts were recorded for this clonotype. This sequence joins TRBV11-2 and TRBJ1-6; D gene ambiguous. Trimming cost V 1 base and J 6 bases, with 13 bases left between them. Germline CDR1 SGHAT, CDR2 FQNNGV. The CDR3 is made up of 16 amino acids. CDR3 in DNA: TGTGCCAGCAGCTTAGCTGGTCCGCATTTTAATTCACCCCTCCACTTT. This codes for CASSLAGPHFNSPLHF.

In this sample, this clonotype turned up many times. This chain connects TRBV19 to TRBJ1-2; 7 nucleotides match TRBD1. The CDR3 covers 18 residues. J was trimmed by 4 bases and V by 5 bases; bases with no gene match: 19. In germline, CDR1 is LNHDA, CDR2 SQIVND (reference sequence). The CDR3 bases are TGTGCCAGTAGTCCACAGACAGGGACGTTGGCCGTTTTCTATGGCTACACCTTC. As protein: CASSPQTGTLAVFYGYTF.

The sample holds many counts of this clonotype. The chain has TRBV7-9 and TRBJ2-3, with TRBD2 identical over 8 bases. CDR1 and CDR2 (germline): SEHNR, FQNEAQ (reference sequence). The CDR3 extends over 13 amino acids. With V trimmed by 5 bases and J by 13 bases, 11 bases remained unmatched. CDR3 DNA sequence: TGTGCCAGCAGCCCGGGGGGGGAACCTCCGAAGTATTTT. It yields the protein CASSPGGEPPKYF.